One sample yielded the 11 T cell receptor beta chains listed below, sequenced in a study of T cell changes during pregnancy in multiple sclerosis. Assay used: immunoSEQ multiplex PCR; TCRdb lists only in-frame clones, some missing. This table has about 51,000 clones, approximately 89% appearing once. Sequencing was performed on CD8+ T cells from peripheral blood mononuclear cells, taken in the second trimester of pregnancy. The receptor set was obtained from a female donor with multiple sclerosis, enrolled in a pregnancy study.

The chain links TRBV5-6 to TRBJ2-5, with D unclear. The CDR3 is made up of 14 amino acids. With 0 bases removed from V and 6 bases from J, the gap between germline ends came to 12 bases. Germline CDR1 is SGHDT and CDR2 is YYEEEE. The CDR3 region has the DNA TGTGCCAGCAGCTTGGGACACCCCCTGAAGACCCAGTACTTC. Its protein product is CASSLGHPLKTQYF.

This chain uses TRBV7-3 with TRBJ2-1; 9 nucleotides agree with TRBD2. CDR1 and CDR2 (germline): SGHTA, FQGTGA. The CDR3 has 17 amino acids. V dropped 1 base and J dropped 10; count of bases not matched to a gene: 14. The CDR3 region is CASSLNSPAGGWEEQFF. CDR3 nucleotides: TGTGCCAGCAGCTTAAACAGTCCCGCGGGGGGGTGGGAGGAGCAGTTCTTC.

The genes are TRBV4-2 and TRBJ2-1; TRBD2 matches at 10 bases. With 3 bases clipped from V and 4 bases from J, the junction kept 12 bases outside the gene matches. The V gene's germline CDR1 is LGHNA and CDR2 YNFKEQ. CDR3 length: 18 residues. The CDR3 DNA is TGTGCCAGCAGCCAGACCCTCCAACTAGCGGGGTATTACAATGAGCAGTTCTTC. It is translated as CASSQTLQLAGYYNEQFF.

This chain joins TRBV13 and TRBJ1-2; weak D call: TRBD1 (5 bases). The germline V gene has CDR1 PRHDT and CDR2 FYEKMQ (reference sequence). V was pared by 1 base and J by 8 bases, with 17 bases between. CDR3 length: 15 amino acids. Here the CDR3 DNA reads TGTGCCAGCAGCTTAGTGGGGGGAATAGTAGAGGGCTACACCTTC. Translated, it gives CASSLVGGIVEGYTF.

The CDR3 DNA sequence: TGTGCCAGTAGATTACAGGGAGCCAAAAACATTCAGTACTTC. Translation: CASRLQGAKNIQYF. The V and J genes are TRBV19 and TRBJ2-4, with D tentatively TRBD1 (6 bases). Germline V gene sequence: CDR1 LNHDA, CDR2 SQIVND (reference sequence). There are 14 residues in the CDR3. The V end lost 6 bases, the J end lost 0 bases, and 9 bases lay between the germline ends.

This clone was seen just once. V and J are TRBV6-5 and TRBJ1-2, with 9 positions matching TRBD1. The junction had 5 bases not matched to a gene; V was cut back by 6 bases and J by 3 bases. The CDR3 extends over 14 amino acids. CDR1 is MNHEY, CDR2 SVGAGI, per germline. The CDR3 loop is CASRAGTGYYGYTF. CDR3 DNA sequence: TGTGCCAGCAGGGCCGGGACAGGGTACTATGGCTACACCTTC.

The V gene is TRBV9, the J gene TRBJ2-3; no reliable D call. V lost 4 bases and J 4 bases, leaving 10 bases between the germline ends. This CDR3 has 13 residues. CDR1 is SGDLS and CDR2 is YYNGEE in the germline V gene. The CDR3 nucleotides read TGTGCCAGCAGCCCTAGAGGCCCAGATACGCAGTATTTT. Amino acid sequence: CASSPRGPDTQYF.

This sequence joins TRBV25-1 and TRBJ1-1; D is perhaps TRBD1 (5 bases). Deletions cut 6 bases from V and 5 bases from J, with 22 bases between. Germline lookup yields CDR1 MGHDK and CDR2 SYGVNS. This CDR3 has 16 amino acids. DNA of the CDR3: TGTGCCAGCAGCCTGATTAGTGGGGGGTTCGGGACTGAAGCTTTCTTT. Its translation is CASSLISGGFGTEAFF.

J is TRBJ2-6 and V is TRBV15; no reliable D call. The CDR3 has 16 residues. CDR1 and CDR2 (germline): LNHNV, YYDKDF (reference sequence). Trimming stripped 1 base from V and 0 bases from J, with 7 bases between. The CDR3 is CATSRGLNSGANVLTF. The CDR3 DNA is TGTGCCACCAGCAGAGGGCTGAACTCTGGGGCCAACGTCCTGACTTTC.

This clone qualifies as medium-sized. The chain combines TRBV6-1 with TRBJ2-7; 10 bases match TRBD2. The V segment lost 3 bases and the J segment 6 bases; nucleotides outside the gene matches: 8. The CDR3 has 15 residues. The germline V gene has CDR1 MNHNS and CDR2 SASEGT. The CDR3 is CASSESGGGSREQYF. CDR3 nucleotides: TGTGCCAGCAGTGAGAGCGGGGGGGGCTCTCGCGAGCAGTACTTC.

The CDR3 nucleotides read TGTGCCAGCGGGACAGGGGCCAATCAGCCCCAGCATTTT. It yields the protein CASGTGANQPQHF. The rearrangement joins TRBV13 to TRBJ1-5; 10 bases match TRBD1. Germline-derived CDR1 and CDR2 are PRHDT and FYEKMQ (reference sequence). This CDR3 has 13 residues. J gave up 3 bases and V 8 bases, and 1 base lay outside the gene matches.